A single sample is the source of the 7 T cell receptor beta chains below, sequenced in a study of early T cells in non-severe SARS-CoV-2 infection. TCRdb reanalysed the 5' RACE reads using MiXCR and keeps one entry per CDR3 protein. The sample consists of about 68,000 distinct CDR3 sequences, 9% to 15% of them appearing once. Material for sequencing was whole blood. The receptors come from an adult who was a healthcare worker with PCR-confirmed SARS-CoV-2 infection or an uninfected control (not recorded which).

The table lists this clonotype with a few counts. The CDR3 DNA follows: TGTGCCAGCAGCTTACTCGGACAGGGGGCCTACGAGCAGTACTTC. This codes for CASSLLGQGAYEQYF. This rearrangement joins TRBV7-2 to TRBJ2-7; TRBD1 matches at 10 bases. V was clipped by 2 bases and J by 2 bases; unmatched bases: 3. The CDR3 is 15 amino acids. Germline CDR1 and CDR2: SGHTA and FQGNSA.

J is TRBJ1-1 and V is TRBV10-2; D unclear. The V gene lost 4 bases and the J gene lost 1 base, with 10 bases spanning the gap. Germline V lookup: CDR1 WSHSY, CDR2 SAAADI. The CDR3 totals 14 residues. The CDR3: CASSGELTNTEAFF. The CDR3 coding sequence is TGCGCCAGCAGTGGGGAACTCACGAACACTGAAGCTTTCTTT.

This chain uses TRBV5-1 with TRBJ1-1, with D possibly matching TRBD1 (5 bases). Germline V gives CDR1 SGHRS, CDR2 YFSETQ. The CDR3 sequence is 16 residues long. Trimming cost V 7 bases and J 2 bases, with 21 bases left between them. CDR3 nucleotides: TGCGCCAGCCGGGGCGTTCGGGGAGGCGAAAACACTGAAGCTTTCTTT. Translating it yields CASRGVRGGENTEAFF.

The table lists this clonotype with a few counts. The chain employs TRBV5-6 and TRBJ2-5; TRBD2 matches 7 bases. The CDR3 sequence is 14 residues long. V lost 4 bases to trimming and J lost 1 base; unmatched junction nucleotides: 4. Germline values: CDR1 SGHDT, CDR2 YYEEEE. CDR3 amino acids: CASSDGTTQETQYF. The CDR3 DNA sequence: TGTGCCAGCAGCGATGGGACTACCCAAGAGACCCAGTACTTC.

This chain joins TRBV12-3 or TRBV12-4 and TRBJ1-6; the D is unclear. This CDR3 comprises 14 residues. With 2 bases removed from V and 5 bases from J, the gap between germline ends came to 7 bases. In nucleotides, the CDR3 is TGTGCCAGCAGTTTAAGACTAGATAATTCACCCCTCCACTTT. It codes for CASSLRLDNSPLHF.

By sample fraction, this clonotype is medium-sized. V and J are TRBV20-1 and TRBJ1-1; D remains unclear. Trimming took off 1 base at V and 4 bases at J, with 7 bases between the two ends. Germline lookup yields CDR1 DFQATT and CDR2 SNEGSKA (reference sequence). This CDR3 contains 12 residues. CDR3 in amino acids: CSARVGSTEAFF. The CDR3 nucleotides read TGCAGTGCTAGAGTAGGGAGCACTGAAGCTTTCTTT.

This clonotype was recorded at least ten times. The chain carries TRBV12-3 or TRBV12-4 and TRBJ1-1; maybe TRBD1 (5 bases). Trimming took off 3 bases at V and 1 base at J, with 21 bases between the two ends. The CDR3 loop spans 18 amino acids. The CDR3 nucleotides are TGTGCCAGCAGTTTTAGGGTGGGACGGGCCGCTCCGAACACTGAAGCTTTCTTT. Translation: CASSFRVGRAAPNTEAFF.